The 6 T cell receptor beta chains below all came from one sample that was sequenced in a study of CD8 T cells in ankylosing spondylitis. Study results and caveats: Ankylosing spondylitis blood appeared to carry a characteristic TCR beta motif of roughly eight highly homologous variants.

TCRdb recomputed calls from the 5' RACE reads with MiXCR, one row per CDR3 protein. The table shows approximately 400,000 distinct CDR3 sequences, with roughly a quarter occurring only once. For these receptors, no antigen is known. The source material was blood, either unsorted or a sorted T cell fraction (not recorded which). Every receptor here comes from a male donor with ankylosing spondylitis.

The chain links TRBV4-1 to TRBJ2-4; 9 bases map to TRBD1. The CDR3 is made up of 16 amino acids. Germline assignment: CDR1 MGHRA and CDR2 YSYEKL. V lost 6 bases to trimming and J lost 6 bases; unmatched junction nucleotides: 12. CDR3 sequence: CASSYSLGTGRNIQYF. The CDR3 DNA is TGCGCCAGCAGTTACTCCCTCGGGACAGGGCGAAACATTCAGTACTTC.

In its sample, this clonotype was seen a few times. The chain has TRBV12-5 and TRBJ2-7; the D is unclear. CDR1 is LGHNT and CDR2 is FRNRAP in the germline V gene. The CDR3 loop spans 14 amino acids. V was cut by 4 bases and J by 2 bases, with 12 bases left in between. CDR3 in DNA: TGTGCTAGTGGTTCCCATAGGTGGGCCTACGAGCAGTACGTC. It specifies CASGSHRWAYEQYV.

V and J are TRBV27 and TRBJ2-5; perhaps TRBD2 as D (5 bases). Germline lookup yields CDR1 MNHEY and CDR2 SMNVEV (reference sequence). The CDR3 spans 14 residues. Between the trimmed V and J ends, which lost 0 bases and 2 bases, there was a span of 7 bases. The CDR3 loop reads CASSLSREQETQYF. The CDR3 coding sequence is TGTGCCAGCAGTTTATCGAGGGAACAAGAGACCCAGTACTTC.

This chain connects TRBV25-1 to TRBJ1-6; the D is unclear. V was shortened by 0 bases and J by 9 bases, with 9 bases between the two germline ends. The CDR3 runs to 14 residues. Germline-derived CDR1 and CDR2 are MGHDK and SYGVNS. CDR3 nucleotide sequence: TGTGCCAGCAGTGAATACTCCGGGTTTTCACCCCTCCACTTT. Its translation is CASSEYSGFSPLHF.

The table lists this clonotype with a few counts. V is TRBV10-3 and J is TRBJ1-5; a possible D gene is TRBD1 (5 bases). Germline V gene sequence: CDR1 ENHRY, CDR2 SYGVKD. CDR3 length: 14 residues. The ends were cut back, 2 bases at V and 7 bases at J, with 12 bases in the middle. CDR3 sequence (DNA): TGTGCCATCAGTGAGAGAACTGAGGGGCAGCCCCAGCATTTT. Translated: CAISERTEGQPQHF.

A few counts support this clonotype. V gene TRBV7-8 combines with J gene TRBJ1-1; D not certain. There are 14 residues in the CDR3. Germline V gives CDR1 SGHVS, CDR2 FQNEAQ. V lost 1 base and J 4 bases, leaving 10 bases between the germline ends. In nucleotides, the CDR3 is TGTGCCAGCAGCTTAGAGGCAGTAGCCACTGAAGCTTTCTTT. Its translation is CASSLEAVATEAFF.